The T cell receptor (beta chain) described here comes from a study of PD-1 blockade in classical Hodgkin lymphoma. Findings of the study overall: Reported baseline diversity: healthy donors highest, relapsed/refractory patients lowest.

Method: immunoSEQ multiplex PCR; TCRdb's copy keeps in-frame clones and lacks some. The sample lists 60,000 or so clones, around nine tenths occurring once. This clone has just one count. The antigen remains unidentified. Exposure to brentuximab vedotin varied, and each patient had relapsed following autologous stem cell transplantation. The CDR3 has 15 amino acids. The germline CDR1 and CDR2 sequences are MNHEY and SMNVEV (reference sequence). Trimming took off 7 bases at V and 2 bases at J, with 15 bases between the two ends. The V gene is TRBV27, the J gene TRBJ2-1; D is uncertain. The input for sequencing was peripheral blood mononuclear cells (PBMCs), taken at baseline. The source is a human donor with classical Hodgkin lymphoma. Here the CDR3 reads CASTPGLGTYNEQFF. CDR3 DNA sequence: TGTGCCAGCACCCCGGGCTTAGGTACCTACAATGAGCAGTTCTTC.